Listed below are T cell receptor beta chains from one sample, sequenced in a study of cytomegalovirus exposure and HLA in healthy donors. Some clones are missing from TCRdb's copy, which holds only in-frame ones; the method was immunoSEQ multiplex PCR. The data contain some 170,000 clones, about four fifths of them seen just once; the ten biggest clones take up roughly 4.9%. The sequenced material came from PBMCs. The source of these receptors is a woman between 18 and 29 years old in good health and CMV-seropositive. The CDR3 runs from the conserved cysteine through the conserved F or W. Fields, in order: D gene, J gene, CDR3 length, clone size, V gene, CDR3 DNA, CDR3 protein. A D gene is named only where the DNA matches it firmly. Not all rows give a size; the values are once, few, many and, for expanded clones, a class.

-,TRBJ1-3,16,-,TRBV28,TGTGCCAGCTGTCCGCCCCAGGCGTACATAGGAAACACCATATATTTT,CASCPPQAYIGNTIYF
-,TRBJ1-4,14,-,TRBV7-9,TGTTCCAGCAGTGGCGGGACAACTAATGAAAAACTGTTTTTT,CSSSGGTTNEKLFF
TRBD1,TRBJ1-3,14,-,TRBV2,TGTGCCAGCAGTGAATGGACAGGGGGAAACACCATATATTTT,CASSEWTGGNTIYF
-,TRBJ1-5,14,-,TRBV19,TGTGCCAGTAGTACCACGGGGGGCAATCAGCCCCAGCATTTT,CASSTTGGNQPQHF
-,TRBJ1-1,13,-,TRBV29-1,TGCAGCGTTGAAGGGAGGTTGAACACTGAAGCTTTCTTT,CSVEGRLNTEAFF
TRBD1,TRBJ1-4,15,-,TRBV7-2,TGTGCCAGCAGCTTAATGGGACAGGGGAGTGAAAAACTGTTTTTT,CASSLMGQGSEKLFF
-,TRBJ2-7,15,-,TRBV7-7,TGTGCCAGCAGCCCTAGTGTAAGTGGCACCTACGAGCAGTGCTTC,CASSPSVSGTYEQCF
-,TRBJ2-3,16,once,TRBV5-6,TGTGCCAGCAGCCTTAGACGGCGGGGTGGTTGGGGTACGCAGTATTTT,CASSLRRRGGWGTQYF
-,TRBJ1-4,12,-,TRBV2,TGTGCCAGCAAAACGAACATTGAAAAACTGTTTTTT,CASKTNIEKLFF
TRBD1,TRBJ2-7,13,-,TRBV6-5,TGTGCCAGCAGACGGGACAGGGACTACGAGCAGTACTTC,CASRRDRDYEQYF
TRBD1,TRBJ1-5,16,-,TRBV15,TGTGCCACCAGCCCCATGGACAGGGGTGCCAATCAGCCCCAGCATTTT,CATSPMDRGANQPQHF
-,TRBJ1-5,15,-,TRBV4-3,TGCGCCAGCAGCCAAGATCGGGGAGGTCGGGGGCCCCAGCATTTT,CASSQDRGGRGPQHF
TRBD2,TRBJ2-5,14,few,TRBV19,TGTGCCAGTAGTATAGCGGGGGGGCAAGAGACCCAGTACTTC,CASSIAGGQETQYF
-,TRBJ1-5,15,-,TRBV19,TGTGCCAGTGCACTACAGGGAACGAGCAATCAGCCCCAGCATTTT,CASALQGTSNQPQHF
TRBD2,TRBJ2-7,15,-,TRBV6-5,TGTGCCAGCAGCGCCCCGGGGGGGGAAGCCGACGAGCAGTACTTC,CASSAPGGEADEQYF
TRBD2,TRBJ2-3,14,-,TRBV15,TGTGCCACCAGCCCCGGGGGGGCTACAGATACGCAGTATTTT,CATSPGGATDTQYF
-,TRBJ2-1,17,-,TRBV4-2,TGTGCCAGCAGCCAATTTGGCACCCTTGGGGGCCGCAATGAGCAGTTCTTC,CASSQFGTLGGRNEQFF
TRBD1,TRBJ2-7,12,-,TRBV30,TGTGCCTGGAGCCCAGGGGGCTACGAGCAGTACTTC,CAWSPGGYEQYF
-,TRBJ1-4,12,-,TRBV29-1,TGCAGCGTTGCTGACAGGTGGGGAGTGATGTTTTTT,CSVADRWGVMFF
TRBD2,TRBJ2-7,18,-,TRBV28,TGTGCCAGCAGTTTACCCCTTTTGATAGCGGGGGCTTCCTACGAGCAGTACTTC,CASSLPLLIAGASYEQYF
TRBD1,TRBJ2-7,16,-,TRBV4-2,TGTGCCAGCAGCCTGGGGTCCGGGACAGACTCCTACGAGCAGTACTTC,CASSLGSGTDSYEQYF
-,TRBJ1-2,16,-,TRBV5-4,TGTGCCAGCAGCTTTGGGGATAGTCGACAGACCTATGGCTACACCTTC,CASSFGDSRQTYGYTF
-,TRBJ1-1,13,-,TRBV7-6,TGTGCCAGCAGCTTCCTAGGCGACACTGAAGCTTTCTTT,CASSFLGDTEAFF